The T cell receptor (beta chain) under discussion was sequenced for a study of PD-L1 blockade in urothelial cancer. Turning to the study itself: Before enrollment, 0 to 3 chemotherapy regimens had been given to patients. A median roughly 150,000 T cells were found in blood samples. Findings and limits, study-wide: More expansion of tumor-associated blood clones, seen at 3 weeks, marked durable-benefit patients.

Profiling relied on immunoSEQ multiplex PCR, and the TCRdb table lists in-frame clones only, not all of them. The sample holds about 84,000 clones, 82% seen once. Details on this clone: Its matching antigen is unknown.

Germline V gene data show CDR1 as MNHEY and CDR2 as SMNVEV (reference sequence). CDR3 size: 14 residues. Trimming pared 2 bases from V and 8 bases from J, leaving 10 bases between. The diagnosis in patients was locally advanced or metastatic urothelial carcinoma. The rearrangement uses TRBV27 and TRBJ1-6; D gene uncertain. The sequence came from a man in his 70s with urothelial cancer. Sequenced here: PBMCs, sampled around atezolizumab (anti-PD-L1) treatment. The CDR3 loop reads CASSLGWSDSPLHF. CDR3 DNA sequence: TGTGCCAGCAGTTTAGGTTGGAGCGATTCACCCCTCCACTTT.